A single sample is the source of the 3 T cell receptor beta chains below, sequenced in a study of T-cell reconstitution after alpha-beta-depleted transplantation in children (dated by TCRdb to 2015 to 2016). The receptor library was made with PCR. Sequencing was carried out with an Illumina HiSeq 2500. Molecular barcoding was employed in the preparation of TCR libraries, with unique molecular identifiers being used to normalize TCRbeta repertoire quantification. The public sequencing data were trimmed at Q25 with fastp and processed into clonotypes with MiXCR by TCRdb, which kept only in-frame beta chains. Each CDR3 protein appears once, grouped with its most common genes and DNA. This sample is represented by a few hundred thousand distinct CDR3 sequences; 10% of them were singletons. The top ten constitute around 2.4% of the sample. Sample: PBMCs from the stem cell graft donor, taken from the stem cell graft. These TCRs come from a human donor who donated a stem cell graft to a child with acute lymphoblastic leukemia.

This clonotype has just a few counts. The V call is TRBV7-9, the J call TRBJ2-7, with 10 nucleotides matching TRBD2. CDR3 length: 12 amino acids. Germline V gives CDR1 SEHNR, CDR2 FQNEAQ (reference sequence). J was trimmed by 5 bases and V by 9 bases; bases with no gene match: 4. CDR3 sequence: CASTGTSDEQYF. In nucleotides, the CDR3 is TGTGCCAGTACCGGGACTAGCGACGAGCAGTACTTC.

This clonotype showed up just a few times. V gene TRBV5-1 combines with J gene TRBJ1-2; a possible D gene is TRBD1 (5 bases). Trimming removed 4 bases at V and 5 bases at J, with 12 bases between. Per germline, CDR1 SGHRS and CDR2 YFSETQ. CDR3 length: 13 amino acids. The CDR3 DNA is TGCGCCAGCAGCGACGGACACCGATATGGCTACACCTTC. Its protein is CASSDGHRYGYTF.

This clonotype was recorded many times. The rearrangement links TRBV18 to TRBJ2-5; no clear D gene. The CDR3 extends over 16 amino acids. Germline CDR1 KGHSH, CDR2 LQKENI. V lost 0 bases and J lost 0, with 11 bases in between. CDR3 DNA sequence: TGTGCCAGCTCACCACCCCTAGGAGAGTACCAAGAGACCCAGTACTTC. It codes for CASSPPLGEYQETQYF.